The source of this T cell receptor (beta chain) is a study of cytomegalovirus exposure and HLA in healthy donors. The data were produced by immunoSEQ multiplex PCR, yet TCRdb's version contains in-frame clones alone and is incomplete. The sample has about 120,000 clones, approximately 88% seen once. About this clone: Its antigen is unknown.

Findings and caveats of the study: The study listed about 150 cytomegalovirus-associated TCR beta chains. According to reports, the classifier identified cytomegalovirus status with high specificity and sensitivity. Subsequent analysis revealed that first-cohort TCR clusters tended to co-occur in the 120 validation repertoires.

The junction had 6 bases not matched to a gene; V was cut back by 4 bases and J by 7 bases. The CDR3 loop spans 14 amino acids. Germline V gene data show CDR1 as SNHLY and CDR2 as FYNNEI. The study drew the donors from its approximately 130-subject validation cohort, separate from the roughly 670-subject first cohort. Specimen: PBMCs. V is TRBV2 and J is TRBJ1-5; 8 bases match TRBD1. The receptor comes from a woman under 30 in good health and CMV-seropositive. CDR3 coding DNA: TGTGCCAGCAGTGGACAGGGGCCGGGGCAGCCCCAGCATTTT. It specifies CASSGQGPGQPQHF.